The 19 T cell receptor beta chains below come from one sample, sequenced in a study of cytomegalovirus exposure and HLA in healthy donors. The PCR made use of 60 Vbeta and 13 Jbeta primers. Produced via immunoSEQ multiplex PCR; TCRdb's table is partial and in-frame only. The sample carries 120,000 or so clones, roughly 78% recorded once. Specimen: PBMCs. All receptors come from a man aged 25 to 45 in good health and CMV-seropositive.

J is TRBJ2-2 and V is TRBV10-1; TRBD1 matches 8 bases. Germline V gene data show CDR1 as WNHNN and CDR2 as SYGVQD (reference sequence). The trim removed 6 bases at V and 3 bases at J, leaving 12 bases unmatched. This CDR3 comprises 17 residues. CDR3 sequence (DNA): TGCGCCAGCAGCCTTGGACAGGGCAAGTTTGACACCGGGGAGCTGTTTTTT. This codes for CASSLGQGKFDTGELFF.

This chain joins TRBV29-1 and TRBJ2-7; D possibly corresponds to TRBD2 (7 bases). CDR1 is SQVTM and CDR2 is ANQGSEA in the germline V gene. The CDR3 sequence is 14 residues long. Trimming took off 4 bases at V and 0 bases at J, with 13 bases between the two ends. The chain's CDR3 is CSVVEGGSSYEQYF. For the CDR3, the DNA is TGCAGCGTTGTGGAGGGGGGGAGCTCCTACGAGCAGTACTTC.

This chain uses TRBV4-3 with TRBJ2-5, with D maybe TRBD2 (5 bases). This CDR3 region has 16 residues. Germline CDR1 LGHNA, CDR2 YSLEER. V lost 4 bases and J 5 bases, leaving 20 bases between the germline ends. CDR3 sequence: CASSPGKGSRAETQYF. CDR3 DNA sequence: TGCGCCAGCAGCCCCGGGAAGGGATCTCGGGCGGAGACCCAGTACTTC.

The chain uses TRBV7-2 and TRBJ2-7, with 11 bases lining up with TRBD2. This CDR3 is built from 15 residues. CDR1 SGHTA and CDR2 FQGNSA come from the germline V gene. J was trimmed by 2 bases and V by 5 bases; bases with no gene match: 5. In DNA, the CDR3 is TGTGCCAGCAGCCCCTTAGCGGGAGGGCCCTACGAGCAGTACTTC. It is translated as CASSPLAGGPYEQYF.

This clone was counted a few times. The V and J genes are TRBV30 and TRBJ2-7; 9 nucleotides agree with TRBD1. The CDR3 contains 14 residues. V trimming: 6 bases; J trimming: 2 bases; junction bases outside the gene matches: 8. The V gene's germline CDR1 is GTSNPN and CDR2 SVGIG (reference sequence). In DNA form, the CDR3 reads TGTGCCTGTCCAGCCGGGACAGGGCCCTACGAGCAGTACTTC. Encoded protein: CACPAGTGPYEQYF.

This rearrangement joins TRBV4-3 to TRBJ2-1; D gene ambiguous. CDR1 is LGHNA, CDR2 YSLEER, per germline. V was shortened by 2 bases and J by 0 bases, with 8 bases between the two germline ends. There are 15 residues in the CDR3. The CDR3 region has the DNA TGCGCCAGCAGCCAATTTCGGAGCTCCTACAATGAGCAGTTCTTC. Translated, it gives CASSQFRSSYNEQFF.

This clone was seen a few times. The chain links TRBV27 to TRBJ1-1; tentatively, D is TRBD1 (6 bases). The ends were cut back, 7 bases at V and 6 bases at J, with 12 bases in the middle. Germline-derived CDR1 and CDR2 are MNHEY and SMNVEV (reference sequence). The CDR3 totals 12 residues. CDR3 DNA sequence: TGTGCCAGCAAGGGGGTGGGTGCTGAAGCTTTCTTT. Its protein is CASKGVGAEAFF.

The CDR3 spells CASTRESSYNEQFF. The CDR3 coding sequence is TGTGCCAGCACACGAGAGAGCTCCTACAATGAGCAGTTCTTC. The V gene is TRBV5-4, the J gene TRBJ2-1; D is unclear. The germline CDR1 and CDR2 sequences are SGHNT and YYREEE (reference sequence). The CDR3 runs 14 residues. V was trimmed by 6 bases and J by 0 bases, leaving 10 bases between them. The full variable domain, in which reference TRBV5-4 and TRBJ2-1 provide the parts outside the CDR3, is ETGVTQSPTHLIKTRGQQVTLRCSSQSGHNTVSWYQQALGQGPQFIFQYYREEENGRGNFPPRFSGLQFPNYSSELNVNALELDDSALYLCASTRESSYNEQFFGPGTRLTVL.

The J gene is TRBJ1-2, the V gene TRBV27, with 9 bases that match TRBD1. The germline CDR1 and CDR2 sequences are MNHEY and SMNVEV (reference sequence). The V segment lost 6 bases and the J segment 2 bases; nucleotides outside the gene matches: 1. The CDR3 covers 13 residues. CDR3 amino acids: CASRGQGNYGYTF. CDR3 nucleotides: TGTGCCAGCAGAGGACAGGGGAACTATGGCTACACCTTC.

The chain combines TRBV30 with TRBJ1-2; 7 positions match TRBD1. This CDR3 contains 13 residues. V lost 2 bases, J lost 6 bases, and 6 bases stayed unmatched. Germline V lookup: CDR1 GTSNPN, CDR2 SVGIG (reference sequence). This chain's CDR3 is CAWSPGTVNGYTF. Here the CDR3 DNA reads TGTGCCTGGAGTCCCGGGACAGTGAATGGCTACACCTTC.

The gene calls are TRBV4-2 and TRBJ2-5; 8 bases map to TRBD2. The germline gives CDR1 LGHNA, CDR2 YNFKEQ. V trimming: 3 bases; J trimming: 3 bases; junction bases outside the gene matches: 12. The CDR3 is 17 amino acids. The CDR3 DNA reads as TGTGCCAGCAGCCAGGATTTAAACTCAGCGGGAGAAGAGACCCAGTACTTC. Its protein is CASSQDLNSAGEETQYF.

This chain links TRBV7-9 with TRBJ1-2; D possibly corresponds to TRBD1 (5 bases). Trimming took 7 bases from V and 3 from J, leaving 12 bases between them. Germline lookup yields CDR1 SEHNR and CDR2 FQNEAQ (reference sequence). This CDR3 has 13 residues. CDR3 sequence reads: CASNKGRDYGYTF. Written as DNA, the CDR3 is TGTGCCAGCAACAAGGGGAGGGACTATGGCTACACCTTC.

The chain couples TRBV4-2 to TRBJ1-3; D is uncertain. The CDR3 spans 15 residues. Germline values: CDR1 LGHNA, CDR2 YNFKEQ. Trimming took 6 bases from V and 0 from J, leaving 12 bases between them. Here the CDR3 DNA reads TGTGCCAGCAGTCCCAACAGCTACTCTGGAAACACCATATATTTT. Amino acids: CASSPNSYSGNTIYF.

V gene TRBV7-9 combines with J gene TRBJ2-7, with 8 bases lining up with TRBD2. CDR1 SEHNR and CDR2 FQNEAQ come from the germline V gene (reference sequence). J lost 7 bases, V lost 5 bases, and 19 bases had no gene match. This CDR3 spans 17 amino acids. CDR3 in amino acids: CASSRGIGGRISWEQYF. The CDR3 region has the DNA TGTGCCAGCAGCCGGGGGATTGGCGGGAGGATTTCGTGGGAGCAGTACTTC.

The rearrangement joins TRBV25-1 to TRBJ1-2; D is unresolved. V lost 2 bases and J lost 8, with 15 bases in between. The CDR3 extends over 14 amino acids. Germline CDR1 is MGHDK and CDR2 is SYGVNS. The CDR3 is CASSENGKLSGYTF. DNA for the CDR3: TGTGCCAGCAGTGAAAACGGGAAGTTGAGCGGCTACACCTTC.

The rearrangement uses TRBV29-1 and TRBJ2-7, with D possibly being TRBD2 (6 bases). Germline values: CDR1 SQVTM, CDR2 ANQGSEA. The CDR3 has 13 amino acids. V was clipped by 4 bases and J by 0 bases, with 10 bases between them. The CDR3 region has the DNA TGCAGCGTTGTGGGGGGTGACTCCTACGAGCAGTACTTC. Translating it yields CSVVGGDSYEQYF.

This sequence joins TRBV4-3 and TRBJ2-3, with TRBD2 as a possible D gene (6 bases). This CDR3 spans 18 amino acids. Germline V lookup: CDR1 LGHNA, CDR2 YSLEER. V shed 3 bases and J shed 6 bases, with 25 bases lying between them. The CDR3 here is CASSQQGSRAPGGDTQYF. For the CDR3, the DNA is TGCGCCAGCAGCCAGCAAGGATCCAGGGCACCCGGAGGGGATACGCAGTATTTT.

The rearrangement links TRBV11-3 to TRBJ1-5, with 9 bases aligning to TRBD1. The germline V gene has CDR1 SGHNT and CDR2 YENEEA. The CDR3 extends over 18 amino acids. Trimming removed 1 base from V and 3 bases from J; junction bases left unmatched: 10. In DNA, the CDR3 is TGTGCCAGCAGCTTAGGATTAGAGGGGGACAGGGTCAATCAGCCCCAGCATTTT. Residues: CASSLGLEGDRVNQPQHF.

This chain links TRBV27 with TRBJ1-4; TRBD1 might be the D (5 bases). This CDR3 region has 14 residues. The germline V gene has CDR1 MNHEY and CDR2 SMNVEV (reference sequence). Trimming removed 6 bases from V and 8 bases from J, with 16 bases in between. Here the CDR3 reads CASSFGGGEEKLFF. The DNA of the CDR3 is TGTGCCAGCAGCTTTGGGGGGGGTGAGGAAAAACTGTTTTTT.